The sample holds one count of the clone carrying this TCR beta chain. The entry originates in a study of T cell responses to AZD1222 COVID-19 vaccine. The method was immunoSEQ multiplex PCR; TCRdb's version includes in-frame clones alone and lacks a portion of them. Here the sample spans under 150,000 clones, around 89% being singletons. The input for sequencing was peripheral blood, taken on day 0 of MenACWY control vaccination. The receptor's source is an adult in good health.

CDR3 nucleotide sequence: TGTGCCAGCAGCTTAGGGGAGCAAGATACGCAGTATTTT. This translates into CASSLGEQDTQYF. V gene TRBV11-3 combines with J gene TRBJ2-3; tentatively, D is TRBD2 (5 bases). Trimming cost V 1 base and J 5 bases, with 7 bases left between them. The CDR3 sequence is 13 residues long. Looked up from germline, CDR1 is SGHNT and CDR2 is YENEEA.